This passage covers 21 T cell receptor beta chains from one sample sequenced in a study of blood T cells in healthy people across ages (dated by TCRdb to between 2014 and 2016). The library was obtained by 5' RACE. For sequencing, an Illumina HiSeq 2500 was employed. A second PCR of about 6 to 11 cycles was performed with a sample-barcoded 5' primer and a J-beta primer mix. TCRdb trimmed public reads at Q25 via fastp, called clones via MiXCR and kept in-frame beta chains. Rows with a matching CDR3 protein are joined into one entry that keeps the most common DNA and genes. The sample records roughly 930,000 distinct CDR3 sequences, 40% to 60% of which are singletons. The top ten hold 13% of the sample. Specimen: blood. The receptors originated from a young man in good health.

This clonotype was counted many times. CDR3 residues: CASSSTGREQYF. The DNA for the CDR3 is TGTGCCAGCAGCTCCACGGGGCGCGAGCAGTACTTC. The rearrangement uses TRBV6-6 and TRBJ2-7; D may correspond to TRBD1 or TRBD2 (5 bases each). The V end lost 6 bases, the J end lost 6 bases, and 12 bases lay between the germline ends. CDR1 is MNHNY, CDR2 SVGAGI, per germline (reference sequence). This CDR3 is 12 amino acids long.

There are a few counts of this clonotype. This chain links TRBV9 with TRBJ2-7, with TRBD2 identical over 7 bases. The CDR3 runs to 15 residues. Germline CDR1 reads SGDLS; CDR2 reads YYNGEE. V trimming: 7 bases; J trimming: 0 bases; junction bases outside the gene matches: 10. The CDR3 nucleotides read TGTGCCAGCGCATATCGGGGGGACGGCTCCTACGAGCAGTACTTC. It codes for CASAYRGDGSYEQYF.

The CDR3 DNA reads as TGCGCCAGCAGTCCGGTGGGAGGAGAGACCCAGTACTTC. Protein sequence: CASSPVGGETQYF. The chain is built from TRBV10-1 and TRBJ2-7; a possible D gene is TRBD2 (6 bases). The DNA end is a closer match to TRBJ2-5, so the J assignment may be wrong. The CDR3 consists of 13 residues. Germline CDR1 and CDR2: WNHNN and SYGVQD (reference sequence).

This clonotype has more than one count but fewer than ten. This chain uses TRBV7-9 with TRBJ2-1; D unclear. There are 14 residues in the CDR3. V shed 1 base and J shed 1 base, with 5 bases lying between them. Germline V gene data show CDR1 as SEHNR and CDR2 as FQNEAQ (reference sequence). Here the CDR3 DNA reads TGTGCCAGCAGCTTAGTTCGTTCCTACAATGAGCAGTTCTTC. This codes for CASSLVRSYNEQFF.

A remark on this clonotype: Since a much larger clone is just one base distant, this may be a read error. This rearrangement joins TRBV12-3 or TRBV12-4 to TRBJ2-7, with D possibly TRBD1 on 6 matching bases. V was trimmed by 10 bases and J by 0 bases, leaving 16 bases between them. There are 14 residues in the CDR3. The CDR3 loop reads CATKRQVNSYEQYF. In DNA, the CDR3 is TGTGCCACTAAAAGACAGGTCAACTCCTACGAGCAGTACTTC.

This clonotype was counted a few times. This chain links TRBV12-3 or TRBV12-4 with TRBJ2-3; a possible D gene is TRBD2 (6 bases). The V gene lost 5 bases and the J gene lost 0 bases, with 12 bases spanning the gap. The CDR3 covers 15 residues. The CDR3 loop is CASSPGTPSTDTQYF. CDR3 DNA: TGTGCCAGCAGTCCCGGGACTCCTAGCACAGATACGCAGTATTTT.

V usage is TRBV5-6 and J usage is TRBJ1-5; D unclear. The V gene's germline CDR1 is SGHDT and CDR2 YYEEEE. V shed 0 bases and J shed 3 bases, with 7 bases lying between them. The CDR3 sequence is 14 residues long. The CDR3 nucleotides are TGTGCCAGCAGCTTGGAAGGTATCAATCAGCCCCAGCATTTT. Translated, it gives CASSLEGINQPQHF.

V usage is TRBV20-1 and J usage is TRBJ2-7, with D unresolved. Germline-derived CDR1 and CDR2 are DFQATT and SNEGSKA (reference sequence). CDR3 length equals 13 residues. V lost 4 bases, J lost 0 bases, and 10 bases lay in between. The chain's CDR3 is CSAIQRNSYEQYF. CDR3 nucleotide sequence: TGCAGTGCTATCCAGCGCAACTCCTACGAGCAGTACTTC.

A remark on this clonotype: Because the CDR3 is missing its conserved closing phenylalanine or tryptophan, this is likely a read error. The chain joins TRBV7-9 to TRBJ2-7; D ambiguous. CDR1 and CDR2 (germline): SEHNR, FQNEAQ (reference sequence). V lost 1 base and J 3 bases, leaving 4 bases between the germline ends. The CDR3 covers 12 residues. The CDR3 coding sequence is TGTGCCAGCAGCTTAGATTTCTACGAGCAGTACTCC. Translation gives CASSLDFYEQYS.

This chain joins TRBV3-1 and TRBJ2-6; TRBD1 aligns across 9 bases. CDR1 LGHDT and CDR2 YNNKEL come from the germline V gene (reference sequence). This CDR3 region has 17 residues. After removal of 1 base from V and 0 bases from J, the junction contained 1 base not matched to a gene. The CDR3 DNA follows: TGTGCCAGCAGCCAAGCGGACAGGGGCTCTGGGGCCAACGTCCTGACTTTC. This codes for CASSQADRGSGANVLTF. Full variable domain (outside the CDR3, taken from reference TRBV3-1 and TRBJ2-6): DTAVSQTPKYLVTQMGNDKSIKCEQNLGHDTMYWYKQDSKKFLKIMFSYNNKELIINETVPNRFSPKSPDKAHLNLHINSLELGDSAVYFCASSQADRGSGANVLTFGAGSRLTVL.

The V and J genes are TRBV7-9 and TRBJ1-4; 7 positions agree with TRBD1. The CDR3 covers 14 residues. V lost 5 bases, J lost 8 bases, and 8 bases stayed unmatched. Germline assignment: CDR1 SEHNR and CDR2 FQNEAQ (reference sequence). CDR3 region: CASSPGTAGEKLFF. The CDR3 region has the DNA TGTGCCAGCAGCCCCGGGACAGCGGGCGAAAAACTGTTTTTT.

V usage is TRBV28 and J usage is TRBJ2-7; D gene uncertain. Trimming stripped 2 bases from V and 6 bases from J, with 8 bases between. In germline, CDR1 is MDHEN, CDR2 SYDVKM. This CDR3 comprises 12 residues. This CDR3 reads CASSLTGFEQYF. The DNA of the CDR3 is TGTGCCAGCAGTTTAACCGGATTCGAGCAGTACTTC. Using reference TRBV28 and TRBJ2-7 for the parts outside the CDR3, the full variable domain is DVKVTQSSRYLVKRTGEKVFLECVQDMDHENMFWYRQDPGLGLRLIYFSYDVKMKEKGDIPEGYSVSREKKERFSLILESASTNQTSMYLCASSLTGFEQYFGPGTRLTVT.

In this sample, this clonotype turned up a few times. This sequence joins TRBV29-1 and TRBJ2-2, with D perhaps being TRBD1 or TRBD2 (5 bases each). The CDR3 contains 14 residues. Trimming shortened V by 2 bases and J by 4 bases, and 11 bases separated the two germline ends. From germline, CDR1 is SQVTM and CDR2 ANQGSEA. The CDR3 reads CSVENEGPTGELFF. CDR3 sequence (DNA): TGCAGCGTTGAAAATGAGGGACCCACCGGGGAGCTGTTTTTT.

This clonotype was seen more than once but under ten times. The chain carries TRBV20-1 and TRBJ2-3; TRBD2 matches at 9 bases. With 0 bases clipped from V and 6 bases from J, the junction kept 13 bases outside the gene matches. CDR3 size: 17 residues. The germline CDR1 and CDR2 sequences are DFQATT and SNEGSKA (reference sequence). The CDR3 DNA reads TGCAGTGCTAGAGATCTTGGCGCGGGAGGGGACGGGGATACGCAGTATTTT. This translates into CSARDLGAGGDGDTQYF.

This clonotype came up a few times. J is TRBJ2-7 and V is TRBV7-9; 10 nucleotides match TRBD2. The V and J ends lost 6 bases and 0 bases, in that order; junction bases with no gene match: 5. Germline V gene data show CDR1 as SEHNR and CDR2 as FQNEAQ (reference sequence). The CDR3 is made up of 15 amino acids. This CDR3 is CASSQTSGRSYEQYF. CDR3 in DNA: TGTGCCAGCAGTCAGACTAGCGGGCGCTCCTACGAGCAGTACTTC.

This rearrangement joins TRBV6-5 to TRBJ2-1; tentatively, D is TRBD1 (6 bases). V was shortened by 6 bases and J by 1 base, with 10 bases between the two germline ends. From germline, CDR1 is MNHEY and CDR2 SVGAGI. This CDR3 spans 14 amino acids. The CDR3 here is CASRVQGSYNEQFF. Written as DNA, the CDR3 is TGTGCCAGCAGAGTACAGGGTTCCTACAATGAGCAGTTCTTC.

The rearrangement links TRBV4-1 to TRBJ1-4; D is unresolved. The V end was cut by 1 base, the J end by 11 bases, with 8 bases between. The germline V gene has CDR1 MGHRA and CDR2 YSYEKL. The CDR3 runs 12 residues. The CDR3 loop is CASSQVGFKLFF. The CDR3 DNA is TGCGCCAGCAGCCAAGTTGGGTTCAAACTGTTTTTT.

This clonotype was picked up one time. The chain combines TRBV6-6 with TRBJ1-4, with unresolved D. This CDR3 is built from 15 residues. CDR1 MNHNY and CDR2 SVGAGI come from the germline V gene (reference sequence). The V end was cut by 2 bases, the J end by 2 bases, with 9 bases between. The CDR3, as DNA: TGTGCCAGCAGTTACGTCCCGGTGACTAATGAAAAACTGTTTTTT. This encodes CASSYVPVTNEKLFF.

The chain recombines TRBV5-1 with TRBJ1-2, with D perhaps matching TRBD1 (5 bases). Per the germline V gene, CDR1 is SGHRS and CDR2 is YFSETQ. This CDR3 region has 15 residues. The germline V and J ends were trimmed by 0 bases and 8 bases, with 17 bases remaining between them. CDR3 loop: CASSLDGIGARGYTF. CDR3 nucleotide sequence: TGCGCCAGCAGCTTGGACGGAATCGGGGCGCGCGGCTACACCTTC.

This clonotype has more than one count but fewer than ten. The J gene is TRBJ2-3, the V gene TRBV20-1; 8 bases are shared with TRBD1. Unmatched junction bases numbered 8, after V lost 1 base and J lost 2 bases. Germline V lookup: CDR1 DFQATT, CDR2 SNEGSKA (reference sequence). CDR3 length equals 16 residues. The CDR3 nucleotides read TGCAGTGCTAGAGTACCCGGGACAGGCTCCACAGATACGCAGTATTTT. Translation: CSARVPGTGSTDTQYF.

This rearrangement joins TRBV28 to TRBJ2-3; 12 positions match TRBD1. Germline-derived CDR1 and CDR2 are MDHEN and SYDVKM. This CDR3 is built from 16 residues. The trim removed 5 bases at V and 5 bases at J, leaving 8 bases unmatched. The CDR3: CASSPGTGGRRDTQYF. DNA of the CDR3: TGTGCCAGCAGTCCCGGGACAGGGGGCCGTAGAGATACGCAGTATTTT.